The 13 T cell receptor beta chains listed next were all sequenced from one sample in a study of blood T cell repertoires in COVID-19. TCRdb's table, derived via immunoSEQ multiplex PCR, lists solely in-frame clones and lacks some. The sample records 250,000 to 350,000 clones, around nine tenths being singletons. Sequenced: PBMCs or T cells enriched from blood (not recorded which). These receptors were collected from a man aged 60 to 69 who had recovered from COVID-19.

The chain combines TRBV12-3 or TRBV12-4 with TRBJ2-1; D is undetermined. This CDR3 has 12 amino acids. V was pared by 2 bases and J by 7 bases, with 6 bases between. The CDR3 region has the DNA TGTGCCAGCAGTTTAATACTTAATGAGCAGTTCTTC. It encodes CASSLILNEQFF.

Of note for this clone: The germline gene is not matched at one end of the junction; a read error may be the cause. This chain links TRBV7-7 with TRBJ2-2; 14 nucleotides line up with TRBD2. CDR1 and CDR2 (germline): SSHAT, FNYEAQ (reference sequence). This CDR3 comprises 18 residues. The CDR3 coding sequence is TGTGCTAGCAGCCCGCGACTAGCGGGGGGGCCTAACACCGGGGAGCTGTTTTTT. Protein: CASSPRLAGGPNTGELFF.

In DNA form, the CDR3 reads TGTGCCAGCAGCCAAGAAAGGGGTGAAGCTTTCTTT. It translates to CASSQERGEAFF. V gene TRBV14 combines with J gene TRBJ1-1; D possibly corresponds to TRBD1 (5 bases). V lost 0 bases to trimming and J lost 7 bases, with 6 bases between them. There are 12 residues in the CDR3. From germline, CDR1 is SGHDN and CDR2 FVKESK.

This chain uses TRBV27 with TRBJ2-1; TRBD2 agrees at 8 bases. This CDR3 has 15 amino acids. The germline V gene encodes CDR1 MNHEY and CDR2 SMNVEV (reference sequence). Unmatched junction bases numbered 12, after V lost 10 bases and J lost 4 bases. CDR3 in amino acids: CATSWDAGGYNEQFF. CDR3 sequence (DNA): TGTGCCACCTCCTGGGATGCGGGAGGTTACAATGAGCAGTTCTTC.

The chain uses TRBV7-2 and TRBJ1-2; 9 bases line up with TRBD1. Germline V gene lookup returns CDR1 SGHTA and CDR2 FQGNSA. The CDR3 has 16 residues. J lost 8 bases, V lost 4 bases, and 14 bases had no gene match. The CDR3 DNA reads TGTGCCAGCAGCTCGGAACAGGGGGCGCAATCGGGAGGCTACACCTTC. Residues: CASSSEQGAQSGGYTF.

V is TRBV2 and J is TRBJ2-7; 7 bases match TRBD1. The trim removed 5 bases at V and 2 bases at J, leaving 3 bases unmatched. The CDR3 is 13 residues long. Germline lookup yields CDR1 SNHLY and CDR2 FYNNEI. The CDR3 DNA is TGTGCCAGCAGTCCAGACAGGGCCTACGAGCAGTACTTC. This sequence encodes CASSPDRAYEQYF. Using reference TRBV2 and TRBJ2-7 for the parts outside the CDR3, the full variable domain is EPEVTQTPSHQVTQMGQEVILRCVPISNHLYFYWYRQILGQKVEFLVSFYNNEISEKSEIFDDQFSVERPDGSNFTLKIRSTKLEDSAMYFCASSPDRAYEQYFGPGTRLTVT.

The J gene is TRBJ1-3, the V gene TRBV30; D perhaps matches TRBD1 (5 bases). This CDR3 has 15 residues. The germline V gene has CDR1 GTSNPN and CDR2 SVGIG (reference sequence). V was pared by 0 bases and J by 2 bases, with 11 bases between. This CDR3 is CAWSVRGGAGNTIYF. The CDR3 DNA reads as TGTGCCTGGAGTGTACGGGGAGGGGCTGGAAACACCATATATTTT.

V usage is TRBV11-3 and J usage is TRBJ2-1, with 11 bases matching TRBD2. Trimming removed 4 bases from V and 2 bases from J; junction bases left unmatched: 1. The germline V gene has CDR1 SGHNT and CDR2 YENEEA. CDR3 length: 15 amino acids. CDR3 in DNA: TGTGCCAGCAGCTCACTAGCGGGAGCCTACAATGAGCAGTTCTTC. This translates into CASSSLAGAYNEQFF. Based on the CDR3 plus reference TRBV11-3 and TRBJ2-1, the full variable domain is EAGVVQSPRYKIIEKKQPVAFWCNPISGHNTLYWYLQNLGQGPELLIRYENEEAVDDSQLPKDRFSAERLKGVDSTLKIQPAELGDSAVYLCASSSLAGAYNEQFFGPGTRLTVL.

The V call is TRBV18, the J call TRBJ2-7; TRBD2 matches 7 bases. Germline assignment: CDR1 KGHSH and CDR2 LQKENI. The CDR3 runs 16 residues. With 2 bases clipped from V and 0 bases from J, the junction kept 7 bases outside the gene matches. In DNA form, the CDR3 reads TGTGCCAGCTCACCATGGGGCGGGAGCCGCTCCTACGAGCAGTACTTC. Its translation: CASSPWGGSRSYEQYF.

This clone was counted once. This rearrangement joins TRBV5-6 to TRBJ2-2; 7 positions agree with TRBD1. The length of the CDR3 is 14 residues. Germline CDR1 and CDR2: SGHDT and YYEEEE. V lost 4 bases to trimming and J lost 5 bases; unmatched junction nucleotides: 5. The CDR3 sequence: CASSATGETGELFF. As DNA, the CDR3 is TGTGCCAGCAGCGCCACAGGGGAGACCGGGGAGCTGTTTTTT. The variable domain in full, with the rest retrieved from reference TRBV5-6 and TRBJ2-2, is DAGVTQSPTHLIKTRGQQVTLRCSPKSGHDTVSWYQQALGQGPQFIFQYYEEEERQRGNFPDRFSGHQFPNYSSELNVNALLLGDSALYLCASSATGETGELFFGEGSRLTVL.

The chain combines TRBV19 with TRBJ2-7, with 8 bases identical to TRBD1. The CDR3 totals 14 residues. J gave up 6 bases and V 7 bases, and 11 bases lay outside the gene matches. Germline lookup yields CDR1 LNHDA and CDR2 SQIVND (reference sequence). This chain's CDR3 is CASKPMGTGAEQYF. The CDR3 DNA sequence: TGTGCCAGTAAACCCATGGGGACAGGCGCCGAGCAGTACTTC.

The V and J genes are TRBV9 and TRBJ1-2; 8 nucleotides match TRBD1. V lost 1 base to trimming and J lost 2 bases; unmatched junction nucleotides: 1. This CDR3 spans 14 amino acids. Per the germline V gene, CDR1 is SGDLS and CDR2 is YYNGEE. CDR3 nucleotides: TGTGCCAGCAGCGTACAGGGGGCGAACTATGGCTACACCTTC. Translated: CASSVQGANYGYTF.

This clone was found once. The chain recombines TRBV5-1 with TRBJ1-6; D possibly corresponds to TRBD1 (5 bases). Germline V CDR1 and CDR2: SGHRS, YFSETQ. Deletions cut 0 bases from V and 10 bases from J, with 8 bases between. This CDR3 contains 13 residues. The DNA of the CDR3 is TGCGCCAGCAGCTTGGACAGGAGCTCACCCCTCCACTTT. As protein: CASSLDRSSPLHF.